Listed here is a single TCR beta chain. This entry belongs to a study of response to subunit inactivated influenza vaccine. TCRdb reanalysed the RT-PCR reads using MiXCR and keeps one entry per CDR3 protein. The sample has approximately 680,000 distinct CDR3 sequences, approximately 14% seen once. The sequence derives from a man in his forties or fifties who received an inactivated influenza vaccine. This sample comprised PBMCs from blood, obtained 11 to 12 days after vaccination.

The CDR3 region is CASSVGGMGKYEQYF. The CDR3 region has the DNA TGTGCCAGCAGTGTTGGGGGCATGGGGAAATACGAGCAGTACTTC. The chain is built from TRBV25-1 and TRBJ2-7; TRBD1 might be the D (6 bases). Germline V gene sequence: CDR1 MGHDK, CDR2 SYGVNS. CDR3 size: 15 residues. The germline V and J ends were trimmed by 4 bases and 4 bases, with 17 bases remaining between them.